This entry features one T cell receptor (beta chain) sequence. The antigen is not known. It was CD45RO-negative cells, positively selected for CCR7, that made up naive CD8 cells, with terminally differentiated effector memory CD45RA+ cells excluded. Generated by immunoSEQ multiplex PCR, the TCRdb table keeps only in-frame clones and is missing some. The table shows about 2 million clones, with about 94% occurring only once. The data originate from a study of shared clonotypes between healthy human individuals. Study-wide results and caveats: Non-shared clonotypes had lower generation probabilities than those shared by all four donors.

This CDR3 contains 16 residues. Germline V gene data show CDR1 as KGHSH and CDR2 as LQKENI. V was trimmed by 2 bases and J by 4 bases, leaving 14 bases between them. The TCR sequence derives from a man aged 18 to 29 in good health. The chain employs TRBV18 and TRBJ2-2; D remains ambiguous. Sample: naive CD8+ T cells sorted from blood. CDR3 in amino acids: CASSPSGYSATGELFF. Written as DNA, the CDR3 is TGTGCCAGCTCACCATCTGGGTACTCGGCCACCGGGGAGCTGTTTTTT.